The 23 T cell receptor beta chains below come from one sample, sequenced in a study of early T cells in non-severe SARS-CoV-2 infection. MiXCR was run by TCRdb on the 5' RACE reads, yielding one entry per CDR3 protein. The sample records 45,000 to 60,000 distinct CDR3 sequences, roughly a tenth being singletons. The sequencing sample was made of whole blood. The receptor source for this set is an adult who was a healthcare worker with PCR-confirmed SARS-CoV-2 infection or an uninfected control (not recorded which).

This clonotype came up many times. CDR3 loop: CASSPLGGRGLGYTF. The CDR3 DNA sequence: TGTGCCAGCAGCCCCCTTGGAGGGAGAGGCCTTGGCTACACCTTC. The rearrangement links TRBV7-9 to TRBJ1-2; D remains ambiguous. The CDR3 has 15 amino acids. The germline V and J ends were trimmed by 5 bases and 7 bases, with 20 bases remaining between them. The germline CDR1 and CDR2 sequences are SEHNR and FQNEAQ (reference sequence).

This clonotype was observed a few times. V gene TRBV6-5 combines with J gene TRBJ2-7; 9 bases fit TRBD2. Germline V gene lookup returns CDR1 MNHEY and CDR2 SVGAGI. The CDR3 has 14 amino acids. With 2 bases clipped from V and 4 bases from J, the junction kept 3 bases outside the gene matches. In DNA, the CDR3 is TGTGCCAGCAGTTACGAGGGACTAGCTTACGAGCAGTACTTC. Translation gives CASSYEGLAYEQYF.

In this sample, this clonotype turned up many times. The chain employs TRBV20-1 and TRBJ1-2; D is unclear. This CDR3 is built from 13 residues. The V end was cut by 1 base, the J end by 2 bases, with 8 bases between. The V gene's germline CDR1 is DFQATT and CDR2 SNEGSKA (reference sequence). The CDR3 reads CSARVPGNYGYTF. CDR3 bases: TGCAGTGCTAGAGTCCCGGGGAACTATGGCTACACCTTC.

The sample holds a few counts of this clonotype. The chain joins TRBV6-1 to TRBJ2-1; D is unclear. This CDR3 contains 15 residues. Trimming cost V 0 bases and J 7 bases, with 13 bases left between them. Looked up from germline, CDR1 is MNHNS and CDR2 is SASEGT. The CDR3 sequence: CASSEAGNSWNEQFF. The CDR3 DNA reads TGTGCCAGCAGTGAAGCCGGTAATTCGTGGAATGAGCAGTTCTTC.

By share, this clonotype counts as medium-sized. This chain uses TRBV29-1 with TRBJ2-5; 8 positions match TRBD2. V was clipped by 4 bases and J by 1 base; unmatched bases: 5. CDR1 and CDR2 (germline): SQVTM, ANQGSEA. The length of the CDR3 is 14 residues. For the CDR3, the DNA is TGCAGCGTTGGGGCGGGGGGCAGCCAAGAGACCCAGTACTTC. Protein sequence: CSVGAGGSQETQYF. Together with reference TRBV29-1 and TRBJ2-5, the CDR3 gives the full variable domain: SAVISQKPSRDICQRGTSLTIQCQVDSQVTMMFWYRQQPGQSLTLIATANQGSEATYESGFVIDKFPISRPNLTFSTLTVSNMSPEDSSIYLCSVGAGGSQETQYFGPGTRLLVL.

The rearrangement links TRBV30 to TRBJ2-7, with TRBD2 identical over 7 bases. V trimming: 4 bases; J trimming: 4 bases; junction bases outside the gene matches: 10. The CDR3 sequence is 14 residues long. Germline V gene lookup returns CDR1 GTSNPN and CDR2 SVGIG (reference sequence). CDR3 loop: CAWMVGGGIYEQYF. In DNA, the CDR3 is TGTGCCTGGATGGTCGGCGGGGGTATATACGAGCAGTACTTC.

The CDR3 bases are TGTGCCAGCAGATTGCAAGAGACCCAGTACTTC. Translation: CASRLQETQYF. V usage is TRBV12-3 or TRBV12-4 and J usage is TRBJ2-5; D gene ambiguous. The CDR3 extends over 11 amino acids. Trimming left V 6 bases short and J 2 bases short, with 4 bases between.

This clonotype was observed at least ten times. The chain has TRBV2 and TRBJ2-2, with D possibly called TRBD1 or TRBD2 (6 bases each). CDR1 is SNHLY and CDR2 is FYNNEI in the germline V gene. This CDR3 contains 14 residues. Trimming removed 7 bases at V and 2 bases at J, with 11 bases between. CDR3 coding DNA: TGTGCCAGCATGGTGGGGGGCAACACCGGGGAGCTGTTTTTT. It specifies CASMVGGNTGELFF.

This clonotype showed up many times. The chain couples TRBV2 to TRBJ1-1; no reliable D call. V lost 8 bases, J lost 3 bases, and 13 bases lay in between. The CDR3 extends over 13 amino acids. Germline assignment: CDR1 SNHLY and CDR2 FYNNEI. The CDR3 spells CASSQLEDTEAFF. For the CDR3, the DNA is TGTGCCAGCTCTCAACTAGAGGACACTGAAGCTTTCTTT. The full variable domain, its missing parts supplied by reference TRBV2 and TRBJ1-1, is EPEVTQTPSHQVTQMGQEVILRCVPISNHLYFYWYRQILGQKVEFLVSFYNNEISEKSEIFDDQFSVERPDGSNFTLKIRSTKLEDSAMYFCASSQLEDTEAFFGQGTRLTVV.

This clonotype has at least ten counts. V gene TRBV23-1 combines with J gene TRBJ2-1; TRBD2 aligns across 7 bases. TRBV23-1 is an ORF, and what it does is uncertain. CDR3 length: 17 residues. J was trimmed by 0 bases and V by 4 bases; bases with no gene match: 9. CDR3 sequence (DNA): TGCGCCAGCAGTCCCTCTAGCGGTGGGAGCTCCTACAATGAGCAGTTCTTC. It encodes CASSPSSGGSSYNEQFF.

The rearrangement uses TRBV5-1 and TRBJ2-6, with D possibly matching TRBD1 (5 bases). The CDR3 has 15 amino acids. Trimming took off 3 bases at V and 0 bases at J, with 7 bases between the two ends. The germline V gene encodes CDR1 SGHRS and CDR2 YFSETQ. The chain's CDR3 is CASSSQGSGANVLTF. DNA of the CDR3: TGCGCCAGCAGCTCCCAGGGCTCTGGGGCCAACGTCCTGACTTTC.

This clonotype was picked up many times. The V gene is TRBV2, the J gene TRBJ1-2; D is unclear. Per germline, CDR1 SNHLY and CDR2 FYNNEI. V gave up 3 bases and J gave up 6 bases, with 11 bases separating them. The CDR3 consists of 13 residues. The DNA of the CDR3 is TGTGCCAGCAGTGATGGGAGAGCGGATGGCTACACCTTC. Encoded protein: CASSDGRADGYTF.

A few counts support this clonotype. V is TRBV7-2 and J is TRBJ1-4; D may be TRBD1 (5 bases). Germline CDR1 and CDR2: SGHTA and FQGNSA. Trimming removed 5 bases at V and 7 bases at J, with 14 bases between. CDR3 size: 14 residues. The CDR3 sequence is CASSTRQLREKLFF. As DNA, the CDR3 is TGTGCCAGCAGCACCCGACAGTTACGTGAAAAACTGTTTTTT.

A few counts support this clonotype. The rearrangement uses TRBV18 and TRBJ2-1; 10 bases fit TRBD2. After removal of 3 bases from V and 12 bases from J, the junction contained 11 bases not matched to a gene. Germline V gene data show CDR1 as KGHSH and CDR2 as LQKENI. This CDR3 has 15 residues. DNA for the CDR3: TGTGCCAGCTCACCGGGACTAGCGAACACAATGCCGCAGTTCTTC. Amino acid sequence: CASSPGLANTMPQFF.

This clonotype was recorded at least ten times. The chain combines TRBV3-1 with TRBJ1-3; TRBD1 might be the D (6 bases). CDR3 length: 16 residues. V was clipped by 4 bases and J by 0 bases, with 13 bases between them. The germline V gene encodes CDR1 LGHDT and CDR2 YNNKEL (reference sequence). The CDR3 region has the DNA TGTGCCAGCAGCCCGCGACAGGCGATCTCTGGAAACACCATATATTTT. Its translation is CASSPRQAISGNTIYF.

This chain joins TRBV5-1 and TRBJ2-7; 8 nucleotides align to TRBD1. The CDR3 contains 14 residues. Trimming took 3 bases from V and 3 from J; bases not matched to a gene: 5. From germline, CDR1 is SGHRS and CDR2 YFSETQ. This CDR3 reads CASSWGQADYEQYF. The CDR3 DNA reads TGCGCCAGCAGCTGGGGACAGGCAGACTACGAGCAGTACTTC.

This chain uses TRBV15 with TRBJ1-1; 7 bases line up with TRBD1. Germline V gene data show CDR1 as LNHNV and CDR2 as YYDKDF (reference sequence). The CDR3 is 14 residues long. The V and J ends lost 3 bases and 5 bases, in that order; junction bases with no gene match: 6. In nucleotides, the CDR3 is TGTGCCACCAGCAGGGACAGGCCGGGGACTGAAGCTTTCTTT. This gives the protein CATSRDRPGTEAFF.

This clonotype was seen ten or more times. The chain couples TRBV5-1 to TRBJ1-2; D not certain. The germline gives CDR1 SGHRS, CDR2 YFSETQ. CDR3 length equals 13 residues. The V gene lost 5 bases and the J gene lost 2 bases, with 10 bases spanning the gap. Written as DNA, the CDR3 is TGCGCCAGCAGTCTCACAGCCAACTATGGCTACACCTTC. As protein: CASSLTANYGYTF.

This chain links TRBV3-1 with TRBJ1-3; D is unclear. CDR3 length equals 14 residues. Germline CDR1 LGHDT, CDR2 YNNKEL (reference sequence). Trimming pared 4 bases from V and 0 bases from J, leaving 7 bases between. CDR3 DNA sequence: TGTGCCAGCAGCCGCGGGAACTCTGGAAACACCATATATTTT. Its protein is CASSRGNSGNTIYF.

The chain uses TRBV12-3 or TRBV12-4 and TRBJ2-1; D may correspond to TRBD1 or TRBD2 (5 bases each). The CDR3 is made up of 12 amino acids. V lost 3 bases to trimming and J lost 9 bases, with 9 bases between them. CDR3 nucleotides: TGTGCCAGCAGTTTCGGTGGGGGTGAGCAGTTCTTC. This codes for CASSFGGGEQFF.

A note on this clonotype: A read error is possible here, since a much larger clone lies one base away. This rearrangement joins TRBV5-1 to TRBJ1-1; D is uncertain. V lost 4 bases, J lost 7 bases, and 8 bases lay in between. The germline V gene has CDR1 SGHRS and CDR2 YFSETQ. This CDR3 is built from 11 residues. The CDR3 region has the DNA TGCGCCAGCAGCAGGGCGGATGAAGCTTTCTTT. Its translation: CASSRADEAFF.

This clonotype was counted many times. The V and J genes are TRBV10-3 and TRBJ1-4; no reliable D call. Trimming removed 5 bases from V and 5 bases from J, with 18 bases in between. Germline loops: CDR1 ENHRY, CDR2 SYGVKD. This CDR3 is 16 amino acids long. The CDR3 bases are TGTGCCATCAGTTCAAGTCGAGGGCAGTCAAATGAAAAACTGTTTTTT. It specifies CAISSSRGQSNEKLFF.

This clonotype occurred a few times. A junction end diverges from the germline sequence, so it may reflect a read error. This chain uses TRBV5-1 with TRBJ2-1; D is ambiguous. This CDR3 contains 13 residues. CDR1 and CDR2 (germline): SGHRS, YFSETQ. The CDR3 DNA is TGCGTCAGCAGCTTGGCGGATAACAATGAGCAGTTCTTC. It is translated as CVSSLADNNEQFF.